The clone carrying this TCR beta chain was counted ten times or more. The CDR3 has 15 amino acids. The V and J ends lost 3 bases and 0 bases, in that order; junction bases with no gene match: 2. Germline V gives CDR1 SEHNR, CDR2 FQNEAQ (reference sequence). Using its own MiXCR run on the 5' RACE reads, TCRdb lists one record per CDR3 protein. Of just under 65,000 distinct CDR3 sequences detected, approximately 9.2% appear once; the ten largest clones hold around 15%. This sample was included in a study of early T cells in non-severe SARS-CoV-2 infection. Sequencing used whole blood, obtained at baseline. V and J are TRBV7-9 and TRBJ1-3; 7 bases align to TRBD1. The TCR sequence derives from an adult who was a healthcare worker with PCR-confirmed SARS-CoV-2 infection or an uninfected control (not recorded which). CDR3 sequence (DNA): TGTGCCAGCAGCTTGGGACAGCACTCTGGAAACACCATATATTTT. This gives the protein CASSLGQHSGNTIYF.